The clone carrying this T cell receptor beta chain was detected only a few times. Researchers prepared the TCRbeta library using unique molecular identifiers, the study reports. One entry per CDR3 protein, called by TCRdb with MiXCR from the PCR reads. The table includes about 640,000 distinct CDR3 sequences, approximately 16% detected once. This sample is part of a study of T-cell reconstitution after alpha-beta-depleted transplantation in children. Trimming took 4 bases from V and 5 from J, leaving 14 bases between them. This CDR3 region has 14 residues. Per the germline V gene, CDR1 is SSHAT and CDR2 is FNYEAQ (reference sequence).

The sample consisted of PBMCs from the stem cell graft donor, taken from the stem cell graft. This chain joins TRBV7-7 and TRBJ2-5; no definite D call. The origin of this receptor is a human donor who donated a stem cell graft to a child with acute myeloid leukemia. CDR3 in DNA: TGTGCCAGCAGCTCAGGCCTTGGGCGGGAGACCCAGTACTTC. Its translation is CASSSGLGRETQYF.